This T cell receptor (beta chain) was obtained from a study of blood T cell repertoires in COVID-19. Study overall: The analysed material was cDNA or gDNA that came from T cells, B-cell-depleted T cells, or PBMCs.

Trimming shortened V by 8 bases and J by 0 bases, and 8 bases separated the two germline ends. Germline loops: CDR1 MNHEY, CDR2 SVGAGI. The CDR3 covers 13 residues. Repertoires were generated with immunoSEQ multiplex PCR, while TCRdb's copy carries only in-frame clones and drops some. Found here are more than 120,000 clones, approximately 88% of them singletons; the top ten hold approximately 0.98%. This clone has a handful of counts. The genes are TRBV6-5 and TRBJ1-3; D gene uncertain. The source material was peripheral blood. This TCR was recovered from a woman between 45 and 65 years old with acute or convalescent COVID-19. DNA for the CDR3: TGTGCCAGCCCGAGTTCCTCTGGAAACACCATATATTTT. It specifies CASPSSSGNTIYF.